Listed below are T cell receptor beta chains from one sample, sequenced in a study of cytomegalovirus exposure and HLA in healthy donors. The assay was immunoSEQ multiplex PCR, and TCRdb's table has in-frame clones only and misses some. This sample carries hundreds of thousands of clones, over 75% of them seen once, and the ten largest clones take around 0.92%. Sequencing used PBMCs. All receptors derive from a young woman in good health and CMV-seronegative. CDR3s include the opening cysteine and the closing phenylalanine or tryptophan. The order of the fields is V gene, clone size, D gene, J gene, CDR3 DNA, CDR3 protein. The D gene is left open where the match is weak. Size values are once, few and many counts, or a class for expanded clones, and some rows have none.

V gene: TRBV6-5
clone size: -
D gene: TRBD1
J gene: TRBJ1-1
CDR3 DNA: TGTGCCAGCAGTTACCAGGCAGGGGGATTGAACACTGAAGCTTTCTTT
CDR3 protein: CASSYQAGGLNTEAFF

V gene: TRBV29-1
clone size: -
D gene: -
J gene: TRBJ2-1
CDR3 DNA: TGCAGCGTTGAACGGCGGCAAGAGCAGTTCTTC
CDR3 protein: CSVERRQEQFF

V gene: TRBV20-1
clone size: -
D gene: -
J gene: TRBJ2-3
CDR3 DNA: TGCAGTGCCCCGAGCACAGATACGCAGTATTTT
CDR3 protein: CSAPSTDTQYF

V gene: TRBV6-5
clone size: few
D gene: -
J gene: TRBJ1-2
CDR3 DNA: TGTGCCAGCAGTTACTCGAACGTTGCGGGGGGAGGCTACACCTTC
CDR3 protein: CASSYSNVAGGGYTF

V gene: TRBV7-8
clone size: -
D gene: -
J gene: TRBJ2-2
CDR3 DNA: TGTGCCAGCAGAGGGGGGGGATCCGGGGAGCTGTTTTTT
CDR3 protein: CASRGGGSGELFF

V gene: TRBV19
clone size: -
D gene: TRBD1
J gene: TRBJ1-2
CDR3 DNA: TGTGCCAGTAGTATCTCGACAGGGTATGGCTACACCTTC
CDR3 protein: CASSISTGYGYTF

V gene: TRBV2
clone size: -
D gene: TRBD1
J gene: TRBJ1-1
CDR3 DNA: TGTGCCATTGGACAGGGGGCCACTGAAGCTTTCTTT
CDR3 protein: CAIGQGATEAFF

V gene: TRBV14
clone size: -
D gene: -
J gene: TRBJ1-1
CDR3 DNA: TGTGCCAGCAGCCAAGAGTCGGGGGTGGGGAACACTGAAGCTTTCTTT
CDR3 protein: CASSQESGVGNTEAFF

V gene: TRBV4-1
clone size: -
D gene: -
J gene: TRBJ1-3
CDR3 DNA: TGCGCCAGCAGCCAAGGTTCCCACAGCTCTGGAAACACCATATATTTT
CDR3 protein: CASSQGSHSSGNTIYF

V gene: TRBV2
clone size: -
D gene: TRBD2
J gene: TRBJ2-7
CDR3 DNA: TGTGCCAGTGGGGCAAGCGGGGGACTAGAGCAGTACTTC
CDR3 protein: CASGASGGLEQYF

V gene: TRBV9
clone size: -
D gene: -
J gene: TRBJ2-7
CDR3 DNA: TGTGCCAGCAGCGCCGGACAGTCCTACGAGCAGTACTTC
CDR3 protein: CASSAGQSYEQYF

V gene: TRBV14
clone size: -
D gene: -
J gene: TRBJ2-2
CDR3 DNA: TGTGCCAGCAGCCGTCACAGGGTAACGAACACCGGGGAGCTGTTTTTT
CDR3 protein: CASSRHRVTNTGELFF

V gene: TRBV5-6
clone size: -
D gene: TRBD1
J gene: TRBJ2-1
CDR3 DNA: TGTGCCAGCAGCCTGGACCGGACAGGGTTTAATGAGCAGTTCTTC
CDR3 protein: CASSLDRTGFNEQFF

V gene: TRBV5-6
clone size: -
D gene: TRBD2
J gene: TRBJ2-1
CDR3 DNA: TGTGCCAGCAGCTTGTGGGTTCTAGGCCTAGCGGGAGTTGGGCAGTTCTTC
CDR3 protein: CASSLWVLGLAGVGQFF

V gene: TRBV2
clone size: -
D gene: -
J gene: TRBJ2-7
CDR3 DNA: TGTGCCAGCATGACCGGGGGACAGCGCCATGGTGAGCAGTACTTC
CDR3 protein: CASMTGGQRHGEQYF

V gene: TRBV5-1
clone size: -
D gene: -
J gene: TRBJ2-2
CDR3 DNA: TGCGCCAGCAGCTTCGTGGCGTCTGGGAGAATCGCTACCGGGGAGCTGTTTTTT
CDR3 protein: CASSFVASGRIATGELFF

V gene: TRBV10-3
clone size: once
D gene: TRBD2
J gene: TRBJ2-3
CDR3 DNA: TGTGCCATCAGCACCTCCGGGACTAGCGGGAGGAGCGGGGCAGATACGCAGTATTTT
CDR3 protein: CAISTSGTSGRSGADTQYF